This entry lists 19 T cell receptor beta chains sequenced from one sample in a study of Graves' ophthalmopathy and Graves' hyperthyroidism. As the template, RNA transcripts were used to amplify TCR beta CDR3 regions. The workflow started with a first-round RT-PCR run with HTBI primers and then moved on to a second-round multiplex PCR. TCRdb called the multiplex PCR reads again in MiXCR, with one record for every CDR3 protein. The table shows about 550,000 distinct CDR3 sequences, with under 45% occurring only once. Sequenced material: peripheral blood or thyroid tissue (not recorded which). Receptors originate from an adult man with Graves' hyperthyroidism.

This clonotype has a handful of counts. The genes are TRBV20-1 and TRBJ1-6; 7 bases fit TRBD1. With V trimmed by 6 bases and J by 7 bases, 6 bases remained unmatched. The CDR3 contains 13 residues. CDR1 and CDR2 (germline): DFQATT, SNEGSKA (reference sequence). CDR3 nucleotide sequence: TGCAGTGCAATAAGGGACAGCAATTCACCCCTCCACTTT. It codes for CSAIRDSNSPLHF.

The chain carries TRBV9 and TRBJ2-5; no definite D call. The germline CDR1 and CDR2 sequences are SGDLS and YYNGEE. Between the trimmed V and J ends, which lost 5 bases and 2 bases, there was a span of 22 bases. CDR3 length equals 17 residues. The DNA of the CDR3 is TGTGCCAGCAGTTCTGAGGCGTGGGGAAGGTCGCAAGAGACCCAGTACTTC. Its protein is CASSSEAWGRSQETQYF.

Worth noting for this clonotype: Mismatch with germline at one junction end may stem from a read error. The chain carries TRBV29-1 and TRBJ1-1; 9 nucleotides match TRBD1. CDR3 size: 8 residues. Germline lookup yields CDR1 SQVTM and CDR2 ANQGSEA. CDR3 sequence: CSVRGTGF. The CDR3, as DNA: TGCAGCGTCCGCGGGACAGGGTTT.

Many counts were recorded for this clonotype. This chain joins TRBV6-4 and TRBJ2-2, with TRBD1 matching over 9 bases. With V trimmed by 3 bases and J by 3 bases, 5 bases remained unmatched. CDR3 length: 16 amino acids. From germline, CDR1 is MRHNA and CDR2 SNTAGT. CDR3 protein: CASSEGQGSHTGELFF. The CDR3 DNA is TGTGCCAGCAGTGAGGGACAGGGAAGTCACACCGGGGAGCTGTTTTTT.

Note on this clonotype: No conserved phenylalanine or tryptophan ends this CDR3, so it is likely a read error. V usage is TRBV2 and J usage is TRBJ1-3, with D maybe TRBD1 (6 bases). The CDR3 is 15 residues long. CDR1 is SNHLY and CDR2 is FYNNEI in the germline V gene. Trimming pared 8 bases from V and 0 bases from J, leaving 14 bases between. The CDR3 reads CASLTRDISGNTIYL. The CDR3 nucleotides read TGTGCCAGCTTAACCCGGGACATCTCTGGAAACACCATATATCTT.

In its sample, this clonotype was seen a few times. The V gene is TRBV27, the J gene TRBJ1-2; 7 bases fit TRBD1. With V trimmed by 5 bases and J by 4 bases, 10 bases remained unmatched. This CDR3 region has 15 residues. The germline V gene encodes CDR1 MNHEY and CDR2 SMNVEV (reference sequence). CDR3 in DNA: TGTGCCAGCAGTCGCGAAATTACAGGGGCCTATGGCTACACCTTC. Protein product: CASSREITGAYGYTF.

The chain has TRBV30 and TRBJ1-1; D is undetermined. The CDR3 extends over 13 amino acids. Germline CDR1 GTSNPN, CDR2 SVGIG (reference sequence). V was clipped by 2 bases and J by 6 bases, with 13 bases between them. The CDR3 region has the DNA TGTGCCTGGAGTCTAATAAATGGCGCTGAAGCTTTCTTT. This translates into CAWSLINGAEAFF.

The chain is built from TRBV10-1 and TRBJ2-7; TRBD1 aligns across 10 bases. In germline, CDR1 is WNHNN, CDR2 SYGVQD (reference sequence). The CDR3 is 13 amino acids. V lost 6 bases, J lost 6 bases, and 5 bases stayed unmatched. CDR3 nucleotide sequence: TGCGCCAGCAGCAAGACAGGGGGCTCCGAGCAGTACTTC. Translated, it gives CASSKTGGSEQYF.

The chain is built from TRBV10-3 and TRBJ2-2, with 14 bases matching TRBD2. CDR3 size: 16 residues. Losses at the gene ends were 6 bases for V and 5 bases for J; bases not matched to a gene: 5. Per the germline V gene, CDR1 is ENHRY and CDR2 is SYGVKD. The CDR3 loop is CAISVTSGGVTGELFF. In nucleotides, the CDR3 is TGTGCCATCAGCGTGACTAGCGGGGGGGTGACCGGGGAGCTGTTTTTT.

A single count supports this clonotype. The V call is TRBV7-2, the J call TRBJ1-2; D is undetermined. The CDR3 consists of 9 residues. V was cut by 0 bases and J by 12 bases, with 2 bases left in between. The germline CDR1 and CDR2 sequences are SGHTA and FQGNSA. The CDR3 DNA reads TGTGCCAGCAGCTTAGCGCACACCTTC. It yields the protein CASSLAHTF.

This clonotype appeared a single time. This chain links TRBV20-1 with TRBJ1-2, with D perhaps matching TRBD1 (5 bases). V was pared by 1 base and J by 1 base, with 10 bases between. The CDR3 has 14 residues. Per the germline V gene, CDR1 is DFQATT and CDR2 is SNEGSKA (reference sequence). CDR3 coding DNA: TGCAGTGCTAGAGGAGGAGGGGATAACTATGGCTACACCTTC. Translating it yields CSARGGGDNYGYTF.

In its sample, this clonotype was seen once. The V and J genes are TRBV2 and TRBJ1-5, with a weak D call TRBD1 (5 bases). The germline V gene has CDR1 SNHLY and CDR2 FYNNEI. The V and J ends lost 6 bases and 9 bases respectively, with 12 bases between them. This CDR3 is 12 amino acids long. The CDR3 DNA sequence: TGTGCCAGCAGCGCAGCGGGGGGGCCCCAGCATTTT. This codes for CASSAAGGPQHF.

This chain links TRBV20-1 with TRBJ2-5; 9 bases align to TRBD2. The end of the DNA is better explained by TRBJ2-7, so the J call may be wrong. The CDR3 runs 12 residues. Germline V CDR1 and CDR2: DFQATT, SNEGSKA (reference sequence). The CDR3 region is CSAPRGGGEQYF. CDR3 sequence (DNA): TGCAGTGCCCCCCGCGGGGGGGGCGAGCAGTACTTC.

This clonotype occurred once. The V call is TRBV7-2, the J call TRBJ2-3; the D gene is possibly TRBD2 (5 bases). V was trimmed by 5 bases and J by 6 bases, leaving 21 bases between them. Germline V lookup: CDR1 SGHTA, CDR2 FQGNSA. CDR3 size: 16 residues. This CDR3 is CASSTRTAAALDTQYF. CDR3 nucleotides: TGTGCCAGCAGCACCAGGACTGCTGCCGCCTTGGATACGCAGTATTTT.

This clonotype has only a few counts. CDR3 sequence reads: CASSPTGDSNQPQHF. CDR3 nucleotides: TGTGCCAGCTCACCGACGGGGGATAGCAATCAGCCCCAGCATTTT. The chain is built from TRBV18 and TRBJ1-5; the D gene is possibly TRBD1 (5 bases). V was trimmed by 3 bases and J by 0 bases, leaving 9 bases between them. The CDR3 spans 15 residues. Germline-derived CDR1 and CDR2 are KGHSH and LQKENI.

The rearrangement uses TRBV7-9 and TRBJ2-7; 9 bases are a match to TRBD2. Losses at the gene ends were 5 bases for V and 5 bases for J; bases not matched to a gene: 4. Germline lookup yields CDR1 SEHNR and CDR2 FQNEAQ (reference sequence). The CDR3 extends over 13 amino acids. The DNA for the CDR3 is TGTGCCAGCAGCCCCCGCGGGAGGGACGAGCAGTACTTC. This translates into CASSPRGRDEQYF.

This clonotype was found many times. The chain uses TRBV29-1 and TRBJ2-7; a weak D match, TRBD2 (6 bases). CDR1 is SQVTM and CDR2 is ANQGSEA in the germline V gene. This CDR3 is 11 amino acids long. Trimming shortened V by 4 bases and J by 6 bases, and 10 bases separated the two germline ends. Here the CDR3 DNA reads TGCAGCGTTGTGCGGGGACCCGAGCAGTACTTC. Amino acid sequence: CSVVRGPEQYF.

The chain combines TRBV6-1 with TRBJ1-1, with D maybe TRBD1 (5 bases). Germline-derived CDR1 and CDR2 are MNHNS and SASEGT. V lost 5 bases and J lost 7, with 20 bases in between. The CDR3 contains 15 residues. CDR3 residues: CASSYHPRDGREAFF. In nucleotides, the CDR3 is TGTGCCAGCAGTTACCACCCCCGGGACGGACGTGAAGCTTTCTTT.

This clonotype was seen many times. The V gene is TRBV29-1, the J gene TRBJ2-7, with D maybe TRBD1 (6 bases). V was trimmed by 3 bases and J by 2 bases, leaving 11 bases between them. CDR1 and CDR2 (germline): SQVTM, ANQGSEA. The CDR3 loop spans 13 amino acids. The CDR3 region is CSVEGDIPYEQYF. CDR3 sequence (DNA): TGCAGCGTTGAGGGGGACATTCCCTACGAGCAGTACTTC.